Listed here are 2 T cell receptor beta chains from one sample, sequenced in a study of persistence of HIV-infected CD4 T cells. Nonspecific anti-CD3/anti-CD28 bead stimulation represents the broad CD4+ T cell repertoire. Responding CD4+ T cells were sorted by upregulation of both CD40 ligand and CD69. Sequencing used immunoSEQ version 4 in survey mode. Only in-frame clones appear in the TCRdb table, and some are missing; sequencing was by immunoSEQ multiplex PCR. The table lists around 47,000 clones, approximately 93% of them singletons. These receptors' targets are unknown. Sequences were derived from CD4+ T cells sorted from PBMCs after 18-hour stimulation, sampled from a patient who received antiretroviral therapy. These receptors were taken from an adult man with HIV who was CMV-seropositive.

The rearrangement uses TRBV27 and TRBJ2-3; TRBD2 might be the D (6 bases). The CDR3 runs to 17 residues. V was cut by 4 bases and J by 5 bases, with 22 bases left in between. Looked up from germline, CDR1 is MNHEY and CDR2 is SMNVEV (reference sequence). CDR3 nucleotides: TGTGCCAGCAGTTCCCCCAGTGGGCGGGAATGGCAAGATACGCAGTATTTT. Encoded protein: CASSSPSGREWQDTQYF.

The chain links TRBV18 to TRBJ2-7; the D gene is possibly TRBD2 (6 bases). CDR1 and CDR2 from the germline V gene are KGHSH and LQKENI. V was pared by 0 bases and J by 0 bases, with 15 bases between. The CDR3 has 17 residues. The CDR3 loop reads CASSPPSGGRGSYEQYF. CDR3 nucleotide sequence: TGTGCCAGCTCACCACCTTCCGGGGGTCGGGGCTCCTACGAGCAGTACTTC.